This T cell receptor (beta chain) was recorded in a study of metastatic and nonmetastatic thyroid tumors. The overall study: Malignant and benign thyroid patients had repertoires compared in peripheral blood and tumor or nodule tissue. Study results and caveats: Within blood and tumor, benign nodules reportedly had significantly lower TCR beta diversity than malignant thyroid tumors did.

Under the authors' procedure: Construction of a distant-metastasis classifier for papillary thyroid cancer relied on CDR3 differences across clinicopathological groups. Via MiXCR, TCRdb re-called the PCR reads. These V and J calls originate from TCRdb's pipeline instead of the authors' own analysis. The sample carries about 21,000 clones, around 30% recorded once. The V end was cut by 1 base, the J end by 5 bases, with 10 bases between. The CDR3 runs to 14 residues. Germline CDR1 is SGHTA and CDR2 is FQGNSA. Thyroid surgery took place with no prior treatment in any patient. At least ten counts were recorded for this clone. Its target is not known.

The chain joins TRBV7-2 to TRBJ2-3; D is unresolved. Sample: blood. The receptor's source is a female donor with papillary thyroid cancer or a benign thyroid nodule (not recorded which). Some clones in this sample may be carry-over from other donors' samples. CDR3 coding DNA: TGTGCCAGCAGCTTAGATAAACGGAAAGATACGCAGTATTTT. Protein sequence: CASSLDKRKDTQYF.